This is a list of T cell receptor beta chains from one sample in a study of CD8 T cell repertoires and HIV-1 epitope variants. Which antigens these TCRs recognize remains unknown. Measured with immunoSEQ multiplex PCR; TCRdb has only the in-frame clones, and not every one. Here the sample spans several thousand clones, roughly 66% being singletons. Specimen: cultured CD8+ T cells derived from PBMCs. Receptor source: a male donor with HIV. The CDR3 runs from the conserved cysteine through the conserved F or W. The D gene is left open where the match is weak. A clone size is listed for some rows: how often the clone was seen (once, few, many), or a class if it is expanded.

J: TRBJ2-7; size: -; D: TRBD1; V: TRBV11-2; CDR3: CASSSYRGQEQYF; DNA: TGTGCCAGCAGCTCATACAGGGGGCAAGAGCAGTACTTC
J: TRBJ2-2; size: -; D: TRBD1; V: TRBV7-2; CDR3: CASSLGQGKGPNTGELFF; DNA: TGTGCCAGCAGCTTGGGACAGGGGAAAGGGCCGAACACCGGGGAGCTGTTTTTT
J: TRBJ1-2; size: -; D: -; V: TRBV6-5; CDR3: CASSYSANSYGYTF; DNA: TGTGCCAGCAGTTACTCCGCGAACAGCTATGGCTACACCTTC
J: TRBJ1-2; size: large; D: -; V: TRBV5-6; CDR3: CASSPWPVELDYGYTF; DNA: TGTGCCAGCAGCCCTTGGCCGGTAGAATTGGACTATGGCTACACCTTC
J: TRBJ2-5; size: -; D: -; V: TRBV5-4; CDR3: CASSLDGGEETQYF; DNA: TGTGCCAGCAGCTTGGACGGGGGAGAAGAGACCCAGTACTTC
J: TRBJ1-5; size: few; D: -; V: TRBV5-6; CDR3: CASSFRGGRQPQHF; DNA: TGTGCCAGCAGCTTTAGGGGGGGGCGGCAGCCCCAGCATTTT
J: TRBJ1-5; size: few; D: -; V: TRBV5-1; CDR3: CASSPGADQPQHF; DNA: TGCGCCAGCAGCCCGGGGGCCGATCAGCCCCAGCATTTT
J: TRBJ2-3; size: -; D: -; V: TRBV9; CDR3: CANSMPGPGQISADTQYF; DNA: TGTGCCAACAGCATGCCCGGTCCCGGACAGATATCTGCAGATACGCAGTATTTT
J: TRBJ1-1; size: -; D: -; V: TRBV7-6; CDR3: CASSLQGRGRVNTEAFF; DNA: TGTGCCAGCAGCCTACAAGGGCGGGGCAGGGTGAACACTGAAGCTTTCTTT
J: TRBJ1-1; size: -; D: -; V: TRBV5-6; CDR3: CASSLAPSNTEAFF; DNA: TGTGCCAGCAGCCTCGCCCCATCCAACACTGAAGCTTTCTTT
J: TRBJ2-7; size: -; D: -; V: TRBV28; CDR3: CASSFYGVSYEQYF; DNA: TGTGCCAGCAGTTTCTACGGGGTTAGCTACGAGCAGTACTTC
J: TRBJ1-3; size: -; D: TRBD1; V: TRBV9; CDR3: CASSGRRTGLSGNTIYF; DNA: TGTGCCAGCAGCGGACGAAGGACAGGGCTGAGTGGAAACACCATATATTTT
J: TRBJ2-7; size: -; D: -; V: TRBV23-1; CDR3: CASSQEPGAGALSSYEQYF; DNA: TGCGCCAGCAGCCAAGAGCCGGGAGCGGGCGCCCTGAGCTCCTACGAGCAGTACTTC
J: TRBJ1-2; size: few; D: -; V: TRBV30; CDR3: CAWSPPIGGGRFGYGYTF; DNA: TGTGCCTGGAGTCCGCCCATAGGTGGGGGGCGCTTCGGATATGGCTACACCTTC
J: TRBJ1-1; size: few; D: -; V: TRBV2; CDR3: CASKNQGTEAFF; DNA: TGTGCCAGTAAGAACCAAGGGACTGAAGCTTTCTTT
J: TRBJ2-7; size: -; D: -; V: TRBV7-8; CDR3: CASSLGPSYEQYF; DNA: TGTGCCAGCAGCTTGGGACCTTCCTACGAGCAGTACTTC
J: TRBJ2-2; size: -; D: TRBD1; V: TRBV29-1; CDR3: CSGANRGRGGELFF; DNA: TGCAGCGGAGCGAACAGGGGGCGCGGCGGGGAGCTGTTTTTT
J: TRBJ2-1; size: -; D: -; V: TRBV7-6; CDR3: CASSPTQAGPYNEQFF; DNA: TGTGCCAGCAGCCCTACACAGGCGGGCCCCTACAATGAGCAGTTCTTC
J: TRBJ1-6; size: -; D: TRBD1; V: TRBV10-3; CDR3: CAISDRAEGQGNSPLHF; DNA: TGTGCCATCAGTGACCGGGCAGAAGGACAGGGGAATTCACCCCTCCACTTT
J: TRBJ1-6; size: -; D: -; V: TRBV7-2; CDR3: CASSPVKDTPLHF; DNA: TGTGCCAGCAGCCCGGTCAAGGATACCCCCCTCCACTTT
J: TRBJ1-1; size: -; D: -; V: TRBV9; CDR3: CASSVRGDDTEAFF; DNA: TGTGCCAGCAGCGTAAGGGGGGACGACACTGAAGCTTTCTTT
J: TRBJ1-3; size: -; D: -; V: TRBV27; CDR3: CASSLSRSSGNTIYF; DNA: TGTGCCAGCAGTTTGTCACGGAGCTCTGGAAACACCATATATTTT
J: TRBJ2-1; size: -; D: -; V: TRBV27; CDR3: CASSLGGDNYNEQFF; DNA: TGTGCCAGCAGTTTAGGGGGAGATAACTACAATGAGCAGTTCTTC
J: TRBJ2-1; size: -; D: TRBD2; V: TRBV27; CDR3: CASSLSVGTSGTGEQFF; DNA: TGTGCCAGCAGTTTATCGGTAGGGACTAGCGGGACTGGTGAGCAGTTCTTC
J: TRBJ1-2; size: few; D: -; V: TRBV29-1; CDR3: CSFLGTGSGRDYGYTF; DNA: TGCAGCTTCCTAGGAACAGGGTCGGGAAGAGACTATGGCTACACCTTC
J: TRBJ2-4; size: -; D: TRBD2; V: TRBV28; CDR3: CASSWGRDIQYF; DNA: TGTGCCAGCAGTTGGGGGAGGGACATTCAGTACTTC
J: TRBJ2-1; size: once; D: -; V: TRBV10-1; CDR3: CASSDPLRTDEQFF; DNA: TGCGCCAGCAGCGACCCTCTTAGGACGGATGAGCAGTTCTTC
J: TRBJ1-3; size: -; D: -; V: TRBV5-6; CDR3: CASSLGGEYDTIYF; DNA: TGTGCCAGCAGCTTGGGCGGGGAGTACGACACCATATATTTT
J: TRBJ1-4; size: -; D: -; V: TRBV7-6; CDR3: CASSLGWDNEKLFF; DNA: TGTGCCAGCAGCTTAGGTTGGGACAATGAAAAACTGTTTTTT
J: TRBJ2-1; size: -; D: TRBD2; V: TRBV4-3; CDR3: CASSQDPAGASNEQFF; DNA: TGCGCCAGCAGCCAAGACCCAGCGGGGGCCTCCAATGAGCAGTTCTTC
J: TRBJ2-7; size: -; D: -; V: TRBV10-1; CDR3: CASSEGGVGGGRHEQYF; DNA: TGCGCCAGCAGTGAGGGGGGGGTAGGGGGGGGACGGCACGAGCAGTACTTC
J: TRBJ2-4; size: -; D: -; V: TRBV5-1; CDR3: CASSSGLSTGDIQYF; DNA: TGCGCCAGCAGCTCGGGACTTTCTACCGGGGACATTCAGTACTTC
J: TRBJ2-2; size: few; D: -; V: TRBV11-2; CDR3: CASSPETGELFF; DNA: TGTGCCAGCAGCCCAGAGACCGGGGAGCTGTTTTTT
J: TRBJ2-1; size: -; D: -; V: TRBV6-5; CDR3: CAGSPGGGEQFF; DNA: TGTGCCGGCAGTCCTGGGGGTGGCGAGCAGTTCTTC
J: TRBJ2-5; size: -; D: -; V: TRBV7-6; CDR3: CASSLSDGLQTQYF; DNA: TGTGCCAGCAGCTTATCAGATGGGTTGCAGACCCAGTACTTC
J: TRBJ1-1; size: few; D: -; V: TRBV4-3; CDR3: CASSQDRGELREAFF; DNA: TGCGCCAGCAGCCAAGATAGGGGGGAATTAAGAGAAGCTTTCTTT
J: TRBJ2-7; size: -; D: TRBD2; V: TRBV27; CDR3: CASSFQTSGGSEQYF; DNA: TGTGCCAGCAGTTTCCAGACTAGCGGGGGGTCCGAGCAGTACTTC
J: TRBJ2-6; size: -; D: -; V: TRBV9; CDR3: CASERSGSGANVLTF; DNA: TGTGCCAGCGAGCGGTCGGGTTCGGGGGCCAACGTCCTGACTTTC
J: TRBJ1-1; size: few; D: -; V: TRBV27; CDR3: CASSWTGNTEAFF; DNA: TGTGCCAGCAGTTGGACGGGGAACACTGAAGCTTTCTTT
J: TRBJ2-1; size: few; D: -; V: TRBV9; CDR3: CASSVGSNEQFF; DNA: TGTGCCAGCAGCGTAGGATCCAATGAGCAGTTCTTC
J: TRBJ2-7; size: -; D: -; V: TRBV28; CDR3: CASSPGYYEQYF; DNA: TGTGCCAGCAGTCCCGGGTATTACGAGCAGTACTTC
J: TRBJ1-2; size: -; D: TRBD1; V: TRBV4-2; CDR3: CASSPNSGTGLDGYTF; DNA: TGTGCCAGCAGCCCTAACTCCGGGACAGGATTAGATGGCTACACCTTC
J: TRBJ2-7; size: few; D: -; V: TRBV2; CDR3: CASSDYGQRDEQYF; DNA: TGTGCCAGCAGTGACTACGGACAGCGCGACGAGCAGTACTTC
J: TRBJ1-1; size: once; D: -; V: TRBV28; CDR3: CASSLIREDLNTEAFF; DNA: TGTGCCAGCAGTTTGATCAGGGAAGATTTGAACACTGAAGCTTTCTTT
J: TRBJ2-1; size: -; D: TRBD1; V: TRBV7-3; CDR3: CASSPRTGAHNEQFF; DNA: TGTGCCAGCAGCCCGCGGACAGGGGCGCACAATGAGCAGTTCTTC
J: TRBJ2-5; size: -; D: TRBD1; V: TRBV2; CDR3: CASSAQGQGETQYF; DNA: TGTGCCAGCAGTGCCCAGGGACAGGGAGAGACCCAGTACTTC
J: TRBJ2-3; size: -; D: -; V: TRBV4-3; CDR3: CASSSGGGGTDTQYF; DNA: TGCGCCAGCAGCTCGGGGGGCGGGGGCACAGATACGCAGTATTTT
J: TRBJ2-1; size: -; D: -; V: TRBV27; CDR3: CASSLRLGVEQFF; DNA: TGTGCCAGCAGTTTAAGGCTCGGCGTTGAGCAGTTCTTC
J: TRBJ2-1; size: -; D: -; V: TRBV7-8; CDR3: CASQSSPGSSYNEQFF; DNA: TGTGCCAGCCAGTCCTCCCCCGGCAGCTCCTACAATGAGCAGTTCTTC
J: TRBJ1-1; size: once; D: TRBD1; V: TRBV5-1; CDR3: CASSLALGTGGGLGSTEAFF; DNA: TGCGCCAGCAGCTTGGCCCTAGGGACAGGGGGCGGACTTGGTTCCACTGAAGCTTTCTTT
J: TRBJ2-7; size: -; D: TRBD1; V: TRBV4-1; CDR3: CASRSGPGQGSYEQYF; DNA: TGCGCCAGCAGGTCGGGGCCGGGACAGGGTTCCTACGAGCAGTACTTC
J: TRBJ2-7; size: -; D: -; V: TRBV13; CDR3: CASSLAGSSYEQYF; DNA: TGTGCCAGCAGCTTAGCCGGGAGCTCCTACGAGCAGTACTTC
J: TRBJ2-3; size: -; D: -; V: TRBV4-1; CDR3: CASSQLTADTQYF; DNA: TGCGCCAGCAGCCAACTGACAGCAGATACGCAGTATTTT
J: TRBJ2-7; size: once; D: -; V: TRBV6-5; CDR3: CASSYGAPPYEQYF; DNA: TGTGCCAGCAGTTACGGGGCTCCCCCCTACGAGCAGTACTTC
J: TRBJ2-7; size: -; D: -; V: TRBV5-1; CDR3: CASSLAPHEQYF; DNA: TGCGCCAGCAGCTTGGCCCCCCACGAGCAGTACTTC
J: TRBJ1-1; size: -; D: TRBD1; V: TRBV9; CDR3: CASSLTGGNTEAFF; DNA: TGTGCCAGCAGCTTGACAGGGGGAAACACTGAAGCTTTCTTT
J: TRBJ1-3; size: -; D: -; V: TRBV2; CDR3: CASRGTLESSGNTIYF; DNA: TGTGCCAGCAGAGGGACATTAGAAAGCTCTGGAAACACCATATATTTT
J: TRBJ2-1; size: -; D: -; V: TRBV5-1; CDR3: CASSWTRSNEQFF; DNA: TGCGCCAGCAGCTGGACAAGGTCCAATGAGCAGTTCTTC
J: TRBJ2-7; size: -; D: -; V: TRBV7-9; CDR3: CASSLSSSYEQYF; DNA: TGTGCCAGCAGCTTATCGAGCAGCTACGAGCAGTACTTC
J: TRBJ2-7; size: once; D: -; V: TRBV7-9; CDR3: CASSLGTSIPYEQYF; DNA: TGTGCCAGCAGCTTAGGGACGAGCATACCCTACGAGCAGTACTTC